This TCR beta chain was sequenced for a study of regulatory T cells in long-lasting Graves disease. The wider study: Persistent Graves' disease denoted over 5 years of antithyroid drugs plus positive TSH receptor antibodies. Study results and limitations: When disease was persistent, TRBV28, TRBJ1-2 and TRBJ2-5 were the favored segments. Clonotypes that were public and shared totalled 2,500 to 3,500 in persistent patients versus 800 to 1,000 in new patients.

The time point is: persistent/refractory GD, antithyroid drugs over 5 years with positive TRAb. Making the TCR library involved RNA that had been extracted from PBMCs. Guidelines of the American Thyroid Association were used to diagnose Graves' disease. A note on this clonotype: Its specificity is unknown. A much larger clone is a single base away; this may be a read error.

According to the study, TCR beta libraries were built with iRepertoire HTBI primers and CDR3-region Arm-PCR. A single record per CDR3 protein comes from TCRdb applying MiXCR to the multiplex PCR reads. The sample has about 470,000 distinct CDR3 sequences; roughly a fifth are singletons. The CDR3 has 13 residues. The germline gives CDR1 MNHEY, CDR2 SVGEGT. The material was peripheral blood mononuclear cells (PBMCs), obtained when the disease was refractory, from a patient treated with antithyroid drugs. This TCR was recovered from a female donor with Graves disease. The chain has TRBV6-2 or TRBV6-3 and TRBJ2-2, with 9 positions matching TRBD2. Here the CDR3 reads CASSPGLAGGLFF. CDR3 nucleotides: TGTGCCAGCAGTCCGGGACTAGCCGGGGGGCTGTTTTTT.